These 18 T cell receptor beta chains share one sample of origin, sequenced in a study of metastatic and nonmetastatic thyroid tumors. There were no patients who had received any treatment before thyroid surgery. With MiXCR, TCRdb called clones anew from the PCR reads. In the table there are 14,000 or so clones, 34% of which are singletons. Sequenced material: tumor tissue. These receptors all come from a male donor with papillary thyroid cancer or a benign thyroid nodule (not recorded which). Some clones in this sample may be carry-over from other donors' samples.

This clone is medium-sized in the sample. The rearrangement joins TRBV9 to TRBJ2-7; weak D call: TRBD1 (5 bases). Germline V lookup: CDR1 SGDLS, CDR2 YYNGEE. V was shortened by 3 bases and J by 6 bases, with 16 bases between the two germline ends. This CDR3 region has 14 residues. CDR3 sequence reads: CASSARDLEGEQYF. CDR3 sequence (DNA): TGTGCCAGCAGCGCCAGGGATTTAGAAGGCGAGCAGTACTTC. Full variable domain (rest looked up from reference TRBV9 and TRBJ2-7): DSGVTQTPKHLITATGQRVTLRCSPRSGDLSVYWYQQSLDQGLQFLIQYYNGEERAKGNILERFSAQQFPDLHSELNLSSLELGDSALYFCASSARDLEGEQYFGPGTRLTVT.

This rearrangement joins TRBV11-1 to TRBJ2-5; D may be TRBD1 or TRBD2 (5 bases each). Trimming pared 5 bases from V and 3 bases from J, leaving 16 bases between. The germline CDR1 and CDR2 sequences are SGHAT and FQDESV (reference sequence). The CDR3 has 15 amino acids. The CDR3 DNA sequence: TGTGCCAGCAGCCCCTCCGGGACGGGAAAAGAGACCCAGTACTTC. Protein: CASSPSGTGKETQYF.

This chain joins TRBV9 and TRBJ2-2; either TRBD1 or TRBD2 may fit D (5 bases each). V was clipped by 0 bases and J by 7 bases, with 10 bases between them. Germline assignment: CDR1 SGDLS and CDR2 YYNGEE. The CDR3 is 14 amino acids. CDR3 bases: TGTGCCAGCAGCGTAGCGTTGGGGGTCGGGGAGCTGTTTTTT. This codes for CASSVALGVGELFF.

In this sample, this clone turned up many times. The J gene is TRBJ2-3, the V gene TRBV3-1, with 7 nucleotides matching TRBD1. CDR1 is LGHDT, CDR2 YNNKEL, per germline (reference sequence). CDR3 length: 13 amino acids. Trimming took 8 bases from V and 5 from J; bases not matched to a gene: 7. The CDR3 bases are TGTGCCAGCCTGGACAGGTTGATAGATACGCAGTATTTT. Protein product: CASLDRLIDTQYF.

This clone occurred once. The gene calls are TRBV20-1 and TRBJ1-2, with unresolved D. V lost 6 bases to trimming and J lost 0 bases, with 8 bases between them. Per germline, CDR1 DFQATT and CDR2 SNEGSKA (reference sequence). This CDR3 region has 12 residues. The CDR3 region is CSAPVTNYGYTF. The CDR3 DNA sequence: TGCAGTGCCCCGGTGACTAACTATGGCTACACCTTC.

In its sample, this clone ranks as medium-sized (0.01 to 0.1%). The chain joins TRBV20-1 to TRBJ2-7; 9 bases line up with TRBD2. The germline CDR1 and CDR2 sequences are DFQATT and SNEGSKA (reference sequence). The CDR3 is 16 amino acids. V shed 1 base, J shed 0 bases, and the junction held 7 bases outside the gene matches. The CDR3 DNA reads as TGCAGTGCTAGAGGTGGACTAGCGCCGAGCTCCTACGAGCAGTACTTC. This gives the protein CSARGGLAPSSYEQYF.

The chain recombines TRBV11-2 with TRBJ2-4, with D uncertain. Germline V CDR1 and CDR2: SGHAT, FQNNGV. The germline V and J ends were trimmed by 5 bases and 7 bases, with 9 bases remaining between them. This CDR3 has 12 amino acids. CDR3 in amino acids: CASSLLLNIQYF. In DNA form, the CDR3 reads TGTGCCAGCAGCCTCCTGCTGAACATTCAGTACTTC.

V gene TRBV12-3 or TRBV12-4 combines with J gene TRBJ2-1, with 7 bases matching TRBD2. Judging by the DNA end, TRBJ2-7 fits better; the J call may be wrong. The length of the CDR3 is 14 residues. The CDR3 reads CASNEGLRNKEQYF. CDR3 DNA sequence: TGTGCCAGCAACGAGGGACTAAGAAACAAAGAGCAGTACTTC.

The chain links TRBV27 to TRBJ1-4; D ambiguous. CDR1 is MNHEY, CDR2 SMNVEV, per germline (reference sequence). CDR3 size: 13 residues. CDR3 nucleotides: TGTCACAGCAGTTTCAGGATAGGTGAAAAACTGTTTTTT. It encodes CHSSFRIGEKLFF.

This clone was counted at least ten times. The chain carries TRBV6-2 or TRBV6-3 and TRBJ1-4; D is undetermined. CDR3 length: 14 residues. Germline loops: CDR1 MNHEY, CDR2 SVGEGT. Between the trimmed V and J ends, which lost 8 bases and 0 bases, there was a span of 10 bases. The CDR3 DNA is TGTGCCAGCGCATCCTATGCAACTAATGAAAAACTGTTTTTT. Translating gives CASASYATNEKLFF.

This clone was detected only once. The chain has TRBV5-1 and TRBJ2-1; TRBD2 agrees at 12 bases. Germline V gene data show CDR1 as SGHRS and CDR2 as YFSETQ. V dropped 4 bases and J dropped 4; count of bases not matched to a gene: 3. CDR3 length: 15 residues. The DNA for the CDR3 is TGCGCCAGCAGCACGACTAGCGGGAGTTACAATGAGCAGTTCTTC. It codes for CASSTTSGSYNEQFF.

This clone was seen at least ten times. This chain links TRBV28 with TRBJ2-7; no firm D call. Trimming removed 9 bases from V and 4 bases from J, with 19 bases in between. CDR1 is MDHEN, CDR2 SYDVKM, per germline. This CDR3 contains 14 residues. The CDR3 here is CASTEEGWIYEQYF. In nucleotides, the CDR3 is TGTGCCAGTACGGAAGAAGGGTGGATTTACGAGCAGTACTTC.

This rearrangement joins TRBV3-1 to TRBJ1-5; D might be TRBD1 (5 bases). Trimming stripped 1 base from V and 7 bases from J, with 17 bases between. Germline CDR1 LGHDT, CDR2 YNNKEL (reference sequence). The CDR3 is 16 residues long. The CDR3 DNA follows: TGTGCCAGCAGCCAAGGATTACAGGACGGGGAACAGCCCCAGCATTTT. It translates to CASSQGLQDGEQPQHF.

The rearrangement uses TRBV28 and TRBJ2-7, with 8 bases matching TRBD2. This CDR3 contains 15 residues. Germline loops: CDR1 MDHEN, CDR2 SYDVKM. V trimming: 4 bases; J trimming: 6 bases; junction bases outside the gene matches: 11. This CDR3 is CASSSPSGRVAEQYF. The DNA of the CDR3 is TGTGCCAGCAGTTCACCCAGCGGGAGAGTGGCCGAGCAGTACTTC. Full variable domain (remainder filled in from reference TRBV28 and TRBJ2-7): DVKVTQSSRYLVKRTGEKVFLECVQDMDHENMFWYRQDPGLGLRLIYFSYDVKMKEKGDIPEGYSVSREKKERFSLILESASTNQTSMYLCASSSPSGRVAEQYFGPGTRLTVT.

This clone was recorded at least ten times. The chain couples TRBV6-1 to TRBJ1-4; tentative D call: TRBD1 (6 bases). The CDR3 contains 13 residues. V was shortened by 6 bases and J by 7 bases, with 12 bases between the two germline ends. CDR1 MNHNS and CDR2 SASEGT come from the germline V gene. DNA for the CDR3: TGTGCCAGCAGATACAGGGAGGGTGAAAAACTGTTTTTT. Its translation is CASRYREGEKLFF.

By proportion, this clone is medium-sized. The rearrangement joins TRBV28 to TRBJ2-1; D gene unclear. The CDR3 length is 15 residues. From germline, CDR1 is MDHEN and CDR2 SYDVKM. Trimming cost V 1 base and J 0 bases, with 7 bases left between them. The CDR3 DNA reads as TGTGCCAGCAGTTTATTTGGGGTCTCCTACAATGAGCAGTTCTTC. Protein product: CASSLFGVSYNEQFF. The full variable domain, rest sourced from reference TRBV28 and TRBJ2-1, is DVKVTQSSRYLVKRTGEKVFLECVQDMDHENMFWYRQDPGLGLRLIYFSYDVKMKEKGDIPEGYSVSREKKERFSLILESASTNQTSMYLCASSLFGVSYNEQFFGPGTRLTVL.

The chain combines TRBV20-1 with TRBJ1-3; TRBD1 matches at 11 bases. The ends lost 6 bases at V and 0 bases at J; junction bases unmatched: 4. Germline CDR1 reads DFQATT; CDR2 reads SNEGSKA (reference sequence). This CDR3 contains 15 residues. As DNA, the CDR3 is TGCAGTGCGTACGGACAGGGGGCCTCTGGAAACACCATATATTTT. This encodes CSAYGQGASGNTIYF.

This clone has a count of ten or more. The gene calls are TRBV20-1 and TRBJ1-4; 7 bases align to TRBD1. The germline V gene has CDR1 DFQATT and CDR2 SNEGSKA (reference sequence). V lost 3 bases, J lost 4 bases, and 5 bases stayed unmatched. The CDR3 sequence is 14 residues long. CDR3 bases: TGCAGTGCTAGTAAAGGGGGCCTTAATGAAAAACTGTTTTTT. Translation gives CSASKGGLNEKLFF.